This TCR beta chain stems from a study of CD8 T cells in Susac syndrome (dated by TCRdb to the late 2010s). Regarding the complete study: Repertoire sequencing was used to test whether CD8+ T cell activation and differentiation in Susac syndrome was antigen driven. The study compared CD8+ T cell repertoire clonality among 11 to 12 healthy donors, 14 Susac syndrome patients and approximately 16 multiple sclerosis patients. Study-wide conclusions, independent of this receptor: The study acknowledged that relatively few individuals were included in the TCR sequencing and HLA analysis.

V and J are trimmed by 3 bases and 3 bases, and the gene matches miss 3 bases of the junction. Looking up the germline V gene (reference sequence) yields CDR1 LNHDA and CDR2 SQIVND. The CDR3 goes from the cysteine to the phenylalanine over 15 residues. Only the CDR3 DNA is retained, 45 bases long and in frame from the first base. Note on this clonotype: Its target antigen remains unknown. No per-base quality is available; no much larger clone lies one base away.

RNA was extracted using the RNeasy kit, and roughly 0.5 to 1 ug of the RNA was reverse transcribed with random hexamers. The immunoSEQ multiplex PCR assay, which covers 54 Vbeta and 13 Jbeta segments, was used to amplify TCR beta CDR3 regions. To correct PCR amplification bias, a synthetic template baseline was used for both primer optimization and computational correction. As for the original processing: Only productive sequences were kept, with reads annotated to V, D and J genes according to IMGT and analyzed in immunoSEQ Analyzer. Clonality was calculated as one minus the Shannon entropy normalized by log2 of the number of productive unique sequences. Public and private clones were assessed among the 100 most prevalent clones of each patient and control. Clones were defined as Susac-specific when absent from the healthy and MS cohorts, from approximately 1,100 published viral clones and from other ImmuneACCESS disease sequences. TCRdb trimmed public reads at Q25 via fastp, called clones via MiXCR and kept in-frame beta chains. Rows with a matching CDR3 protein are joined into one entry that keeps the most common DNA and genes. The V and J calls come from TCRdb's annotation, not from the publication. The sample contains 130,000 to 150,000 distinct CDR3 sequences, 94% of them found a single time. The ten largest clonotypes hold approximately 0.27% of the sample.

Peripheral blood CD8+ and CD4+ T cells from healthy donors, Susac syndrome patients and multiple sclerosis patients were profiled using high-throughput TCR beta sequencing. Healthy donors were age- and sex-matched controls. Bulk CD8+ and CD4+ T cells were purified magnetically by negative isolation, whereas CD8+ TEMRA cells were enriched by FACS. Blood was collected in EDTA tubes and processed within 24 hours, with PBMCs isolated through density gradient centrifugation. PBMCs intended for TCR sequencing were cryopreserved in liquid nitrogen and were subsequently thawed in a 37 degrees C water bath. The sorted or isolated CD4+, CD8+ and CD8+ TEMRA cells reached a purity of at least 90%.

Sequenced: CD8+ T cells from PBMCs. This chain is built from TRBV19 and TRBJ2-1, with 9 bases matching TRBD2. This sequence originates from a human donor in good health. The sequenced DNA is TGTGCCAGTAGTATTCTTAGCGGGAGCTACAATGAGCAGTTCTTC. Translated, this gives CASSILSGSYNEQFF.